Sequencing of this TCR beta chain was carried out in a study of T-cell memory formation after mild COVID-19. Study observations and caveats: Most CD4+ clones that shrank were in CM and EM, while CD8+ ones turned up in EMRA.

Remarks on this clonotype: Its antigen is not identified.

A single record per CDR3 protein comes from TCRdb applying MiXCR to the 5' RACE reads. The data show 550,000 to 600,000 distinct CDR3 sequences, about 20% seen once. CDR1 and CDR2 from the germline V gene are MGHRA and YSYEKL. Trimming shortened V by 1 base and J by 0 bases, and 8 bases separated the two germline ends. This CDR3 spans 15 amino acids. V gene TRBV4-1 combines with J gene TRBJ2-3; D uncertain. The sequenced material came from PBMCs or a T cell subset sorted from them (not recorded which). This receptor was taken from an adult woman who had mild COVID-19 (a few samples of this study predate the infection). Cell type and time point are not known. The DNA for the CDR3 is TGCGCCAGCAGCCAAGGGCCAACCAGCACAGATACGCAGTATTTT. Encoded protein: CASSQGPTSTDTQYF.